These T cell receptor beta chains were read from a single sample in a study of blood T cell repertoires in COVID-19. Libraries were prepared by immunoSEQ multiplex PCR; TCRdb keeps only in-frame clonotypes and omits some of them. The sample has around 150,000 clones, 75% to 85% seen once. The specimen sequenced was peripheral blood. These receptors were taken from a woman between 45 and 60 years old in a cohort sampled during active or convalescent COVID-19. Both conserved end residues are part of each CDR3. D genes are given only for firm matches. Clone sizes are given selectively: once, few, many, or a class where the clone is expanded.

d_gene: TRBD1
abundance: -
v_gene: TRBV6-1
j_gene: TRBJ2-2
CDR3aa: CASSERGPGQITGELFF
CDR3nt: TGTGCCAGCAGTGAAAGAGGGCCGGGACAGATCACCGGGGAGCTGTTTTTT

d_gene: -
abundance: -
v_gene: TRBV5-1
j_gene: TRBJ2-7
CDR3aa: CASSLGTGLNEQYF
CDR3nt: TGCGCCAGCAGCTTGGGTACAGGGCTCAACGAGCAGTACTTC

d_gene: -
abundance: -
v_gene: TRBV30
j_gene: TRBJ2-5
CDR3aa: CAWSVQGVLETQYF
CDR3nt: TGTGCCTGGAGTGTACAGGGTGTATTAGAGACCCAGTACTTC

d_gene: -
abundance: -
v_gene: TRBV29-1
j_gene: TRBJ1-1
CDR3aa: CSVRVGGNTEAFF
CDR3nt: TGCAGCGTTCGAGTGGGGGGGAACACTGAAGCTTTCTTT

d_gene: -
abundance: few
v_gene: TRBV24-1
j_gene: TRBJ2-2
CDR3aa: CATSDPSSGPNTGELFF
CDR3nt: TGTGCCACCAGTGATCCATCCAGCGGCCCGAACACCGGGGAGCTGTTTTTT

d_gene: TRBD2
abundance: -
v_gene: TRBV5-1
j_gene: TRBJ2-2
CDR3aa: CASSLAVAGYGAGELFF
CDR3nt: TGCGCCAGCAGCCTGGCTGTAGCGGGCTATGGGGCCGGGGAGCTGTTTTTT

d_gene: TRBD1
abundance: -
v_gene: TRBV7-2
j_gene: TRBJ2-7
CDR3aa: CASSHGQGSHEQYF
CDR3nt: TGTGCCAGCAGCCACGGACAGGGGTCCCACGAGCAGTACTTC

d_gene: -
abundance: few
v_gene: TRBV19
j_gene: TRBJ1-5
CDR3aa: CATTDGGAGYAQPQHF
CDR3nt: TGTGCCACCACAGACGGGGGGGCAGGGTATGCTCAGCCCCAGCATTTT

d_gene: TRBD2
abundance: -
v_gene: TRBV20-1
j_gene: TRBJ2-5
CDR3aa: CSASGVAGGPSETQYF
CDR3nt: TGCAGTGCTAGTGGTGTAGCGGGGGGCCCCTCCGAGACCCAGTACTTC

d_gene: TRBD1
abundance: -
v_gene: TRBV27
j_gene: TRBJ1-1
CDR3aa: CASSLWGTGNTEAFF
CDR3nt: TGTGCCAGCAGTTTATGGGGGACAGGGAACACTGAAGCTTTCTTT

d_gene: TRBD1
abundance: -
v_gene: TRBV5-1
j_gene: TRBJ1-5
CDR3aa: CASSLQTGPNQPQHF
CDR3nt: TGCGCCAGCAGCTTACAGACAGGGCCGAATCAGCCCCAGCATTTT

d_gene: TRBD1
abundance: -
v_gene: TRBV2
j_gene: TRBJ1-5
CDR3aa: CASSSGQGDQPQHF
CDR3nt: TGTGCCAGCAGCTCCGGACAGGGGGATCAGCCCCAGCATTTT

d_gene: -
abundance: -
v_gene: TRBV5-1
j_gene: TRBJ1-3
CDR3aa: CASTSGHSGNTIYF
CDR3nt: TGCGCCAGCACCTCAGGACATTCTGGAAACACCATATATTTT

d_gene: -
abundance: -
v_gene: TRBV30
j_gene: TRBJ2-2
CDR3aa: CAWSIGSHHTGELFF
CDR3nt: TGTGCCTGGAGTATCGGGTCTCATCACACCGGGGAGCTGTTTTTT

d_gene: -
abundance: -
v_gene: TRBV29-1
j_gene: TRBJ1-1
CDR3aa: CSVEMDRSNTEAFF
CDR3nt: TGCAGCGTTGAAATGGACAGATCCAACACTGAAGCTTTCTTT

d_gene: -
abundance: -
v_gene: TRBV11-2
j_gene: TRBJ2-7
CDR3aa: CASSRPGNGYEQYF
CDR3nt: TGTGCCAGCAGCAGACCCGGGAACGGATACGAGCAGTACTTC

d_gene: -
abundance: -
v_gene: TRBV18
j_gene: TRBJ2-7
CDR3aa: CASSPPKARGPYEQYF
CDR3nt: TGTGCCAGCTCACCACCGAAGGCCCGAGGCCCCTACGAGCAGTACTTC

d_gene: TRBD2
abundance: many
v_gene: TRBV7-2
j_gene: TRBJ2-5
CDR3aa: CASSLAPPGGGETQYF
CDR3nt: TGTGCCAGCAGCTTAGCGCCGCCGGGGGGGGGAGAGACCCAGTACTTC

d_gene: TRBD1
abundance: once
v_gene: TRBV28
j_gene: TRBJ2-7
CDR3aa: CASSFRDRSLREQYF
CDR3nt: TGTGCCAGCAGTTTCCGGGACAGGAGCTTACGTGAGCAGTACTTC

d_gene: TRBD1
abundance: -
v_gene: TRBV20-1
j_gene: TRBJ1-2
CDR3aa: CSARDRVYGYTF
CDR3nt: TGCAGTGCTCGTGACAGGGTCTATGGCTACACCTTC

d_gene: TRBD2
abundance: few
v_gene: TRBV6-6
j_gene: TRBJ2-7
CDR3aa: CASSRTSGGAGEQYF
CDR3nt: TGTGCCAGCAGTCGGACTAGCGGGGGGGCCGGGGAGCAGTACTTC

d_gene: -
abundance: -
v_gene: TRBV11-2
j_gene: TRBJ2-3
CDR3aa: CASSHRQGWADTQYF
CDR3nt: TGTGCCAGCAGCCACCGGCAGGGTTGGGCAGATACGCAGTATTTT

d_gene: -
abundance: -
v_gene: TRBV7-2
j_gene: TRBJ1-5
CDR3aa: CASSFSGLSNQPQHF
CDR3nt: TGTGCCAGCAGCTTCTCAGGACTTAGCAATCAGCCCCAGCATTTT

d_gene: -
abundance: -
v_gene: TRBV11-2
j_gene: TRBJ2-3
CDR3aa: CASSTPKGYTDTQYF
CDR3nt: TGTGCCAGCAGCACCCCTAAGGGGTACACAGATACGCAGTATTTT

d_gene: -
abundance: once
v_gene: TRBV7-8
j_gene: TRBJ2-3
CDR3aa: CASSSSITDTQYF
CDR3nt: TGTGCCAGCAGCTCGTCTATAACAGATACGCAGTATTTT

d_gene: -
abundance: -
v_gene: TRBV19
j_gene: TRBJ1-2
CDR3aa: CASSSSGEGVNYGYTF
CDR3nt: TGTGCCAGTTCCTCCTCAGGGGAGGGGGTTAACTATGGCTACACCTTC

d_gene: -
abundance: -
v_gene: TRBV6-6
j_gene: TRBJ1-1
CDR3aa: CASSRQQGNTEAFF
CDR3nt: TGTGCCAGCAGCAGACAACAGGGGAACACTGAAGCTTTCTTT

d_gene: -
abundance: -
v_gene: TRBV10-3
j_gene: TRBJ1-2
CDR3aa: CAISGLQGGGYTF
CDR3nt: TGTGCCATCAGTGGACTCCAGGGTGGAGGCTACACCTTC

d_gene: -
abundance: -
v_gene: TRBV30
j_gene: TRBJ1-5
CDR3aa: CAWSVMGTRGNQPQHF
CDR3nt: TGTGCCTGGAGTGTTATGGGGACTAGGGGCAATCAGCCCCAGCATTTT

d_gene: -
abundance: -
v_gene: TRBV4-3
j_gene: TRBJ1-5
CDR3aa: CASSQEFRGTLSNQPQHF
CDR3nt: TGCGCCAGCAGCCAAGAGTTCAGGGGAACCCTTAGCAATCAGCCCCAGCATTTT

d_gene: -
abundance: -
v_gene: TRBV2
j_gene: TRBJ1-1
CDR3aa: CASRPRGMNTEAFF
CDR3nt: TGTGCCAGCAGACCAAGGGGAATGAACACTGAAGCTTTCTTT

d_gene: TRBD1
abundance: -
v_gene: TRBV7-2
j_gene: TRBJ2-1
CDR3aa: CASRSWGQGGHSYNEQFF
CDR3nt: TGTGCCAGCAGGAGCTGGGGGCAAGGGGGCCACTCCTACAATGAGCAGTTCTTC

d_gene: TRBD1
abundance: -
v_gene: TRBV7-9
j_gene: TRBJ1-1
CDR3aa: CASSEDRGVYTEAFF
CDR3nt: TGTGCCAGCAGCGAGGACAGGGGGGTATACACTGAAGCTTTCTTT

d_gene: TRBD1
abundance: -
v_gene: TRBV14
j_gene: TRBJ1-2
CDR3aa: CASSQGGQNYGYTF
CDR3nt: TGTGCCAGCAGCCAAGGGGGACAGAACTATGGCTACACCTTC

d_gene: -
abundance: once
v_gene: TRBV2
j_gene: TRBJ1-1
CDR3aa: CATTESRNTEAFF
CDR3nt: TGTGCCACCACGGAGTCCAGGAACACTGAAGCTTTCTTT

d_gene: -
abundance: -
v_gene: TRBV6-2/TRBV6-3
j_gene: TRBJ1-5
CDR3aa: CASSYSSPGGNQPQHF
CDR3nt: TGTGCCAGCAGTTACTCATCACCCGGGGGCAATCAGCCCCAGCATTTT

d_gene: -
abundance: -
v_gene: TRBV24-1
j_gene: TRBJ2-1
CDR3aa: CATSESQLEQFF
CDR3nt: TGTGCCACCAGTGAATCACAGCTGGAGCAGTTCTTC

d_gene: -
abundance: -
v_gene: TRBV6-5
j_gene: TRBJ2-7
CDR3aa: CASSRTGRGYEQYF
CDR3nt: TGTGCCAGCAGCAGGACGGGCAGGGGCTACGAGCAGTACTTC

d_gene: -
abundance: -
v_gene: TRBV6-5
j_gene: TRBJ1-2
CDR3aa: CASSSWRGRVNYGYTF
CDR3nt: TGTGCCAGCAGTTCCTGGCGGGGCAGGGTGAACTATGGCTACACCTTC

d_gene: TRBD1
abundance: -
v_gene: TRBV3-1/TRBV3-2
j_gene: TRBJ2-5
CDR3aa: CASSRQGNQETQYF
CDR3nt: TGTGCCAGCAGCCGACAGGGAAACCAAGAGACCCAGTACTTC

d_gene: -
abundance: -
v_gene: TRBV12-5
j_gene: TRBJ1-6
CDR3aa: CASGLAGEPKIHSPLHF
CDR3nt: TGTGCTAGTGGTTTGGCCGGGGAACCCAAAATTCATTCACCCCTCCACTTT

d_gene: TRBD1
abundance: -
v_gene: TRBV19
j_gene: TRBJ1-1
CDR3aa: CASRDRPLRTEAFF
CDR3nt: TGTGCCAGTAGGGACAGGCCCCTCCGCACTGAAGCTTTCTTT

d_gene: TRBD1
abundance: -
v_gene: TRBV19
j_gene: TRBJ1-4
CDR3aa: CASSATGDGGLEKLFF
CDR3nt: TGTGCCAGTAGTGCGACAGGGGACGGGGGTTTAGAAAAACTGTTTTTT

d_gene: TRBD2
abundance: -
v_gene: TRBV5-4
j_gene: TRBJ2-5
CDR3aa: CASSTGTSGEETQYF
CDR3nt: TGTGCCAGCAGCACCGGGACTAGCGGAGAAGAGACCCAGTACTTC

d_gene: -
abundance: -
v_gene: TRBV3-1/TRBV3-2
j_gene: TRBJ2-2
CDR3aa: CASSFSGELFF
CDR3nt: TGTGCCAGCAGCTTCTCCGGGGAGCTGTTTTTT

d_gene: -
abundance: -
v_gene: TRBV7-6
j_gene: TRBJ2-1
CDR3aa: CASGSVEQFF
CDR3nt: TGTGCCAGCGGGAGCGTTGAGCAGTTCTTC

d_gene: -
abundance: few
v_gene: TRBV6-5
j_gene: TRBJ2-2
CDR3aa: CASSTGVLFSGELFF
CDR3nt: TGTGCCAGCAGCACCGGGGTCCTATTCTCCGGGGAGCTGTTTTTT

d_gene: TRBD2
abundance: -
v_gene: TRBV12-5
j_gene: TRBJ2-5
CDR3aa: CASGFGTSGETQYF
CDR3nt: TGTGCTAGTGGTTTCGGGACTAGCGGGGAGACCCAGTACTTC

d_gene: TRBD1
abundance: few
v_gene: TRBV4-1
j_gene: TRBJ1-5
CDR3aa: CASSQDQGVNQPQHF
CDR3nt: TGCGCCAGCAGCCAAGATCAGGGGGTCAATCAGCCCCAGCATTTT

d_gene: -
abundance: -
v_gene: TRBV12-3/TRBV12-4
j_gene: TRBJ1-1
CDR3aa: CASKQPGFPEAFF
CDR3nt: TGTGCCAGCAAACAACCGGGTTTCCCTGAAGCTTTCTTT

d_gene: -
abundance: -
v_gene: TRBV3-1/TRBV3-2
j_gene: TRBJ1-5
CDR3aa: CASSQGEVNQPQHF
CDR3nt: TGTGCCAGCAGCCAAGGCGAGGTCAATCAGCCCCAGCATTTT

d_gene: TRBD1
abundance: -
v_gene: TRBV11-3
j_gene: TRBJ2-1
CDR3aa: CASSLDRVEQFF
CDR3nt: TGTGCCAGCAGCTTGGACAGGGTTGAGCAGTTCTTC

d_gene: -
abundance: -
v_gene: TRBV3-1/TRBV3-2
j_gene: TRBJ1-2
CDR3aa: CASSQDMATNYGYTF
CDR3nt: TGTGCCAGCAGCCAAGATATGGCAACTAACTATGGCTACACCTTC

d_gene: -
abundance: -
v_gene: TRBV19
j_gene: TRBJ1-1
CDR3aa: CASWALNTEAFF
CDR3nt: TGTGCCAGCTGGGCCTTGAACACTGAAGCTTTCTTT

d_gene: -
abundance: -
v_gene: TRBV28
j_gene: TRBJ2-7
CDR3aa: CASLADTYEQYF
CDR3nt: TGTGCCAGTCTCGCAGATACCTACGAGCAGTACTTC